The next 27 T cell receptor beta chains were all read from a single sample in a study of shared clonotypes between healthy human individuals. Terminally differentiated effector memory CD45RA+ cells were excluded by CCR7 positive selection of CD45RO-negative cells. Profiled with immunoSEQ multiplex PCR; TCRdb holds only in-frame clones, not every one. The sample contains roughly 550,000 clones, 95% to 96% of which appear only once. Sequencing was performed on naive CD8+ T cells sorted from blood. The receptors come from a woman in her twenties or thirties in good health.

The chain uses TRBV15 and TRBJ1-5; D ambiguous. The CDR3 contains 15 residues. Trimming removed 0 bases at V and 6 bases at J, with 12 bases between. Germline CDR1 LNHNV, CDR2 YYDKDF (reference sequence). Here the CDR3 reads CATSRDLGLAQPQHF. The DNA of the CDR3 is TGTGCCACCAGCAGAGATCTCGGGTTAGCTCAGCCCCAGCATTTT.

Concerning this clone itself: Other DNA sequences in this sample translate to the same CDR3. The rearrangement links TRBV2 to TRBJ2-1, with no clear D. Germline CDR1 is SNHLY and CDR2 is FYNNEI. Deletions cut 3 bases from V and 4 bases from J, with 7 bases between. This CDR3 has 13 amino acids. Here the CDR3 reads CASSDSVYNEQFF. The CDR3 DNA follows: TGTGCCAGCAGTGATAGTGTTTACAATGAGCAGTTCTTC.

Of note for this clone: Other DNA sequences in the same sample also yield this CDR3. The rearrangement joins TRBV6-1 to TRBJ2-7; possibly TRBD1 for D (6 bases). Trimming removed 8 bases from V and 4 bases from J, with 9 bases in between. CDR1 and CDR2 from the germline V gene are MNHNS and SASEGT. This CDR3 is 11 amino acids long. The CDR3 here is CASGQGYEQYF. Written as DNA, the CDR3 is TGTGCCAGCGGGCAGGGGTACGAGCAGTACTTC.

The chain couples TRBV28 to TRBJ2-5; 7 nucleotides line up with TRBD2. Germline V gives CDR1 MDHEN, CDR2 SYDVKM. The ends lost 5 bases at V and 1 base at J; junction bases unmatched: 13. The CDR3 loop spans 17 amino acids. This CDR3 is CASSARTSGLSQETQYF. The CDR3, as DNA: TGTGCCAGCAGTGCTCGGACTAGTGGTCTGTCCCAAGAGACCCAGTACTTC.

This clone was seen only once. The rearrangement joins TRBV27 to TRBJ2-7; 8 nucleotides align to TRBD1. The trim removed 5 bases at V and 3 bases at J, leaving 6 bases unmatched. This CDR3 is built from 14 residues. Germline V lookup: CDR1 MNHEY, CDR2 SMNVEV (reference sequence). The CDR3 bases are TGTGCCAGCAGTATCAGGGGGCAAAACTACGAGCAGTACTTC. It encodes CASSIRGQNYEQYF.

For the CDR3, the DNA is TGCGCCAGCAGCTATTTCCTGAACACCGGGGAGCTGTTTTTT. Translating it yields CASSYFLNTGELFF. This chain connects TRBV5-1 to TRBJ2-2; unclear D gene. The CDR3 has 14 residues. From germline, CDR1 is SGHRS and CDR2 YFSETQ. V shed 3 bases and J shed 1 base, with 7 bases lying between them. Drawing the rest from reference TRBV5-1 and TRBJ2-2, the complete variable domain is KAGVTQTPRYLIKTRGQQVTLSCSPISGHRSVSWYQQTPGQGLQFLFEYFSETQRNKGNFPGRFSGRQFSNSRSEMNVSTLELGDSALYLCASSYFLNTGELFFGEGSRLTVL.

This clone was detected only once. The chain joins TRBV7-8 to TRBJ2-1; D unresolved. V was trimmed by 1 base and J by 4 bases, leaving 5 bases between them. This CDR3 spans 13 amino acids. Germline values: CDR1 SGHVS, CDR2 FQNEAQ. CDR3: CASSLGDYNEQFF. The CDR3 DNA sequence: TGTGCCAGCAGCTTAGGAGATTACAATGAGCAGTTCTTC.

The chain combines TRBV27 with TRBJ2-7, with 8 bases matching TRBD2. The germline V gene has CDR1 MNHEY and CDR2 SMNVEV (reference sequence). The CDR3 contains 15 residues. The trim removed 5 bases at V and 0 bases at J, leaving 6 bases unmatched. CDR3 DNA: TGTGCCAGCAGTATTATAGCGGGGCCCTCCTACGAGCAGTACTTC. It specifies CASSIIAGPSYEQYF.

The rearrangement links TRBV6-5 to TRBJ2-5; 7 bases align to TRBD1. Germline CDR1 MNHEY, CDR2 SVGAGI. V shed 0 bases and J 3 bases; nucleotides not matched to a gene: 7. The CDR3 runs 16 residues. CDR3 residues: CASSYSRQGREETQYF. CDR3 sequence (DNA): TGTGCCAGCAGTTACTCAAGACAGGGAAGGGAAGAGACCCAGTACTTC.

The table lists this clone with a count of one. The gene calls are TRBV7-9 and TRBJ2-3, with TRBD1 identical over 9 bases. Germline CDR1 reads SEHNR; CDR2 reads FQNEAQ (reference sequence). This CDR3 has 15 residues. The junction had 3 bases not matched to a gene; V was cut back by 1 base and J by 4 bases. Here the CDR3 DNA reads TGTGCCAGCAGCTTAGGGGACAGGGTGCCAGATACGCAGTATTTT. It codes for CASSLGDRVPDTQYF.

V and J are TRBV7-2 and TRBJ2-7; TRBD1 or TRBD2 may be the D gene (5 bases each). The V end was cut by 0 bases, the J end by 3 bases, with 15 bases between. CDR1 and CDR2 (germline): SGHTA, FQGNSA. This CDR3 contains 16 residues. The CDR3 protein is CASSLAGTTDLYEQYF. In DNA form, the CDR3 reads TGTGCCAGCAGCTTAGCAGGGACGACCGACCTCTACGAGCAGTACTTC.

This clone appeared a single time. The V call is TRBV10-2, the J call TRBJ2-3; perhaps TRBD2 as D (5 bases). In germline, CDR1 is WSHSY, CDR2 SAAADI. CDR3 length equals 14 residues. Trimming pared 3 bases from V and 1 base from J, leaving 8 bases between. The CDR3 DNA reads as TGCGCCAGCAGTGACCCCGGGGGCACAGATACGCAGTATTTT. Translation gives CASSDPGGTDTQYF.

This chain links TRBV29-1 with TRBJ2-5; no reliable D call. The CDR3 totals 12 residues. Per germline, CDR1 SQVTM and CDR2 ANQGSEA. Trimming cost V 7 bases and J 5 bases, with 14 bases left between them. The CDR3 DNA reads TGCAGCGCGCTAGGAAGTTGGGAGACCCAGTACTTC. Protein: CSALGSWETQYF.

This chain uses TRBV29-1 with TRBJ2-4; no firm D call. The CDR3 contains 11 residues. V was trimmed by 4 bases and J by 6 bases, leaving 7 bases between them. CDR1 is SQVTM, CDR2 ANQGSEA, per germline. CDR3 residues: CSVVKGNIQYF. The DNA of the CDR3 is TGCAGCGTTGTGAAGGGAAACATTCAGTACTTC. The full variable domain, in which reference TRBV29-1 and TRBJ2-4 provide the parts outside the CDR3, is SAVISQKPSRDICQRGTSLTIQCQVDSQVTMMFWYRQQPGQSLTLIATANQGSEATYESGFVIDKFPISRPNLTFSTLTVSNMSPEDSSIYLCSVVKGNIQYFGAGTRLSVL.

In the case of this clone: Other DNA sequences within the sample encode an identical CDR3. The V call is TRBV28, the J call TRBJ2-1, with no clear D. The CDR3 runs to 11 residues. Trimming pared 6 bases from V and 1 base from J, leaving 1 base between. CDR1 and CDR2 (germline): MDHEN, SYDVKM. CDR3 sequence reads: CASRSYNEQFF. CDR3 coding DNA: TGTGCCAGCAGATCCTACAATGAGCAGTTCTTC. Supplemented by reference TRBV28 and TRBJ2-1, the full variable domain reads DVKVTQSSRYLVKRTGEKVFLECVQDMDHENMFWYRQDPGLGLRLIYFSYDVKMKEKGDIPEGYSVSREKKERFSLILESASTNQTSMYLCASRSYNEQFFGPGTRLTVL.

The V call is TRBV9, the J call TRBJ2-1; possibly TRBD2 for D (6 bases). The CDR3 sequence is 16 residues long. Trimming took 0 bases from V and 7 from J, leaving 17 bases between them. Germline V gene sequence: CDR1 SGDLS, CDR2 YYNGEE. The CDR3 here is CASSVAQRAPGNEQFF. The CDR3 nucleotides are TGTGCCAGCAGCGTAGCCCAGCGGGCCCCGGGGAATGAGCAGTTCTTC.

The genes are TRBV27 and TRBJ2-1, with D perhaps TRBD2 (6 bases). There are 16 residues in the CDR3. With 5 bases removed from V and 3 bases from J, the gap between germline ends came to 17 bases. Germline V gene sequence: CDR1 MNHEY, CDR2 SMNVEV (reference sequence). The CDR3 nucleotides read TGTGCCAGCAGTATACTCGGAACTAGCAACTACAATGAGCAGTTCTTC. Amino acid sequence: CASSILGTSNYNEQFF.

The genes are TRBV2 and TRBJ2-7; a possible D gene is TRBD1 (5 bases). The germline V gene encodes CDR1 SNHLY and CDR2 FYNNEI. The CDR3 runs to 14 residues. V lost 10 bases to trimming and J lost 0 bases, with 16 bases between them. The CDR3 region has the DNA TGTGCCATATCCTACCTGGGGCTCTCCTACGAGCAGTACTTC. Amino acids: CAISYLGLSYEQYF. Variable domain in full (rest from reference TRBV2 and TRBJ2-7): EPEVTQTPSHQVTQMGQEVILRCVPISNHLYFYWYRQILGQKVEFLVSFYNNEISEKSEIFDDQFSVERPDGSNFTLKIRSTKLEDSAMYFCAISYLGLSYEQYFGPGTRLTVT.

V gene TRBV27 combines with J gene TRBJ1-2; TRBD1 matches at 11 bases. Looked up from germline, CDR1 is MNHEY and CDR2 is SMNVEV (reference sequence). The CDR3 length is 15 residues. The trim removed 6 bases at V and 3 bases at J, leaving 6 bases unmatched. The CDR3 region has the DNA TGTGCCAGCAGGGGGACAGGGGGAGCTGACTATGGCTACACCTTC. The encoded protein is CASRGTGGADYGYTF.

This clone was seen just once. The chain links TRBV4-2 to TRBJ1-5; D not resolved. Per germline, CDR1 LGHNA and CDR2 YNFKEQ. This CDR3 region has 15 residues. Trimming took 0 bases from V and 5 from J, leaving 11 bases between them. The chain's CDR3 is CASSQDGGWDQPQHF. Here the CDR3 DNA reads TGTGCCAGCAGCCAAGATGGAGGGTGGGATCAGCCCCAGCATTTT.

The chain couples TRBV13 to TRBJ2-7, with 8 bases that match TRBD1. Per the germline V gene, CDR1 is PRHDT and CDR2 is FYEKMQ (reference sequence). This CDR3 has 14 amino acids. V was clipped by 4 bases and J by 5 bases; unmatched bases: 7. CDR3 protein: CASSSTGVPHEQYF. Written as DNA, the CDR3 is TGTGCCAGCAGCTCGACAGGGGTTCCCCACGAGCAGTACTTC.

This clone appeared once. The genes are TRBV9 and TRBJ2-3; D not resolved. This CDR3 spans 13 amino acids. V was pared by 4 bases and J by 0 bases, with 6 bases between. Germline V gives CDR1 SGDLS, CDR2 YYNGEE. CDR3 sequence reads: CASSTYSTDTQYF. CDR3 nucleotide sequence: TGTGCCAGCAGCACATACAGCACAGATACGCAGTATTTT. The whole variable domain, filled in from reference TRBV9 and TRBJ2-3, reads DSGVTQTPKHLITATGQRVTLRCSPRSGDLSVYWYQQSLDQGLQFLIQYYNGEERAKGNILERFSAQQFPDLHSELNLSSLELGDSALYFCASSTYSTDTQYFGPGTRLTVL.

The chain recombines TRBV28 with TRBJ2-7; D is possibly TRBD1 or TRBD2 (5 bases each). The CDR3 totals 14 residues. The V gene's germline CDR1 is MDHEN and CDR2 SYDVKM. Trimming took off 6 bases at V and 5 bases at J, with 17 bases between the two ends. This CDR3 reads CASRGVGSANEQYF. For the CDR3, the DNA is TGTGCCAGCAGGGGGGTCGGCTCGGCAAACGAGCAGTACTTC.

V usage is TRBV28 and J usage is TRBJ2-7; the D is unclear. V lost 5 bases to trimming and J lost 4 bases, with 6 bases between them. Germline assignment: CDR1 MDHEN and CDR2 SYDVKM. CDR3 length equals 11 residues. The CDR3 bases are TGTGCCAGCAGTGCCTTATACGAGCAGTACTTC. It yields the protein CASSALYEQYF. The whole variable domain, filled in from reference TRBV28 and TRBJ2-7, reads DVKVTQSSRYLVKRTGEKVFLECVQDMDHENMFWYRQDPGLGLRLIYFSYDVKMKEKGDIPEGYSVSREKKERFSLILESASTNQTSMYLCASSALYEQYFGPGTRLTVT.

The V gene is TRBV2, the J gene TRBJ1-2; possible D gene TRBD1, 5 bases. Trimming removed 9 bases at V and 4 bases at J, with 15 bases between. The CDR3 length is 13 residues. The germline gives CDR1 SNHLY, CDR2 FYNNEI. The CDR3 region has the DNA TGTGCCAGAAAAGAGAAAGACAGCTATGGCTACACCTTC. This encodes CARKEKDSYGYTF.

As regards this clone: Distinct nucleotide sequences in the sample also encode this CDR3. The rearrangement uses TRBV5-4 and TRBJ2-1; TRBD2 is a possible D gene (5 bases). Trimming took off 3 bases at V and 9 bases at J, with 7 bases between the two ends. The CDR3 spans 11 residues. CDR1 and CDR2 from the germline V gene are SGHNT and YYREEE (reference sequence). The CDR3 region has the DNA TGTGCCAGCAGCTCGGACTCTGAGCAGTTCTTC. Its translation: CASSSDSEQFF.

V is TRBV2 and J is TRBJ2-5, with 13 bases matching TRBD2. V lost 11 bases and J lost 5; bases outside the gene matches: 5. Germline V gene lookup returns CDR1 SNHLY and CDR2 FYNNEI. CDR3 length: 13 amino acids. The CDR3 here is CAGTSGREETQYF. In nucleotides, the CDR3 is TGTGCCGGAACTAGCGGGAGGGAGGAGACCCAGTACTTC.